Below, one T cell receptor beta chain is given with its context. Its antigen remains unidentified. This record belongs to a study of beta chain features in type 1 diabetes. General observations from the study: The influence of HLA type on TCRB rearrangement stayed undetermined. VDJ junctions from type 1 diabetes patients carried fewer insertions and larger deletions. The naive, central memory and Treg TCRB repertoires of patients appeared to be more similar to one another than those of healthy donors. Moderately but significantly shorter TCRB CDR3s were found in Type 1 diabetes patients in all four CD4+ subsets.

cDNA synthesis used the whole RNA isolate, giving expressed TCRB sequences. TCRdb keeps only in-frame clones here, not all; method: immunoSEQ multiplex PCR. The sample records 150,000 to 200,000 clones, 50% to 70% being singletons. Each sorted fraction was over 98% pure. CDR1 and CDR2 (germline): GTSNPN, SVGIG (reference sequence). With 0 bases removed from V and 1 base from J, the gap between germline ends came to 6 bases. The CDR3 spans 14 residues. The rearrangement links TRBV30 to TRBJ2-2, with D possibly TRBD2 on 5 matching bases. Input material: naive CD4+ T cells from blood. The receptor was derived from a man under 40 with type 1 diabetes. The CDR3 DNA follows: TGTGCCTGGAGTGTCGGACTGAACACCGGGGAGCTGTTTTTT. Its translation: CAWSVGLNTGELFF. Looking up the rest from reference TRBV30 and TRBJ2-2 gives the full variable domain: SQTIHQWPATLVQPVGSPLSLECTVEGTSNPNLYWYRQAAGRGLQLLFYSVGIGQISSEVPQNLSASRPQDRQFILSSKKLLLSDSGFYLCAWSVGLNTGELFFGEGSRLTVL.